Listed below are T cell receptor beta chains from one sample, sequenced in a study of blood T cell repertoires in COVID-19. Assay used: immunoSEQ multiplex PCR; TCRdb lists only in-frame clones, some missing. The sample lists hundreds of thousands of clones; roughly 90% were seen once. Source material: peripheral blood. The source of these receptors is a man younger than 35 with active or convalescent COVID-19. Each CDR3 is given with its conserved first and last residue. Fields, in order: V gene, clone size, J gene, D gene, CDR3 DNA, CDR3 protein. The D gene is left open where the match is weak. Clone size appears in some rows only: once, few, many, or a class for an expanded clone.

V gene: TRBV12-3/TRBV12-4; clone size: few; J gene: TRBJ1-2; D gene: .; CDR3 DNA: TGTGCCAGCAGTTTGGGGGGGGGCTATGGCTACACCTTC; CDR3 protein: CASSLGGGYGYTF
V gene: TRBV2; clone size: .; J gene: TRBJ2-7; D gene: TRBD2; CDR3 DNA: TGTGCCACCAAGACTAGCGGGCACGCCTACGAGCAGTACTTC; CDR3 protein: CATKTSGHAYEQYF
V gene: TRBV5-1; clone size: .; J gene: TRBJ1-1; D gene: .; CDR3 DNA: TGCGCCAGCAGCTTGGAGACAATCACTGAAGCTTTCTTT; CDR3 protein: CASSLETITEAFF
V gene: TRBV14; clone size: few; J gene: TRBJ2-2; D gene: TRBD2; CDR3 DNA: TGTGCCAGCAGCCAAAAGAGACTCACTAGCGGGATGGGGGAGCTGTTTTTT; CDR3 protein: CASSQKRLTSGMGELFF
V gene: TRBV19; clone size: .; J gene: TRBJ2-1; D gene: .; CDR3 DNA: TGTGCCAGTAGTATAGCGGGAGTCGGTGAGCAGTTCTTC; CDR3 protein: CASSIAGVGEQFF
V gene: TRBV28; clone size: .; J gene: TRBJ1-2; D gene: .; CDR3 DNA: TGTGCCAGCAGTCTCCCTCTGCTAGACTATGGCTACACCTTC; CDR3 protein: CASSLPLLDYGYTF
V gene: TRBV18; clone size: .; J gene: TRBJ1-5; D gene: .; CDR3 DNA: TGTGCCAGCTCACGGACAGAAAATCAGCCCCAGCATTTT; CDR3 protein: CASSRTENQPQHF
V gene: TRBV7-9; clone size: .; J gene: TRBJ2-5; D gene: TRBD2; CDR3 DNA: TGTGCCAGCAGCTCAAGACTAGCGGGGAGGGGTGAGACCCAGTACTTC; CDR3 protein: CASSSRLAGRGETQYF
V gene: TRBV5-1; clone size: once; J gene: TRBJ1-1; D gene: .; CDR3 DNA: TGCGCCAGCAAGGGGAAGGAGGGTGTCACTGAAGCTTTCTTT; CDR3 protein: CASKGKEGVTEAFF
V gene: TRBV2; clone size: few; J gene: TRBJ2-5; D gene: .; CDR3 DNA: TGTGCCAGCAGTGAAAGGATGGGCCTGGGAGAGACCCAGTACTTC; CDR3 protein: CASSERMGLGETQYF
V gene: TRBV19; clone size: .; J gene: TRBJ2-1; D gene: TRBD2; CDR3 DNA: TGTGCCAGTAGTTCTCGGACTAGCGGGCTTCCAATCAAACAGGGTAAGATCTTC; CDR3 protein: CASSSRTSGLPIKQGKIF
V gene: TRBV18; clone size: .; J gene: TRBJ2-2; D gene: .; CDR3 DNA: TGTGCCAGCTCCCCCGGAGGGGCCGGGGAGCTGTTTTTT; CDR3 protein: CASSPGGAGELFF
V gene: TRBV28; clone size: few; J gene: TRBJ1-5; D gene: TRBD1; CDR3 DNA: TGTGCCAGCAGTCTCCGGACAGGGTGGCAGCCCCAGCATTTT; CDR3 protein: CASSLRTGWQPQHF
V gene: TRBV4-1; clone size: .; J gene: TRBJ2-1; D gene: TRBD1; CDR3 DNA: TGCGCCAGCAGCCCTCGGGTGGGACAGGGGAAAAATGAGCAGTTCTTC; CDR3 protein: CASSPRVGQGKNEQFF
V gene: TRBV12-3/TRBV12-4; clone size: once; J gene: TRBJ1-2; D gene: .; CDR3 DNA: TGTGCCAGCAGTTTAGACAGGGACTATGGCTACACCTTC; CDR3 protein: CASSLDRDYGYTF
V gene: TRBV6-1; clone size: .; J gene: TRBJ1-5; D gene: .; CDR3 DNA: TGTGCCAGCAGTGAAGTCGGTCACGGCAATCAGCCCCAGCATTTT; CDR3 protein: CASSEVGHGNQPQHF
V gene: TRBV6-5; clone size: .; J gene: TRBJ2-7; D gene: TRBD2; CDR3 DNA: TGTGCCAGCAGTTACGATGTTAGCGGGCCCCCCTACGAGCAGTACTTC; CDR3 protein: CASSYDVSGPPYEQYF
V gene: TRBV5-1; clone size: .; J gene: TRBJ2-7; D gene: .; CDR3 DNA: TGCGCCAGCAGCCGCGGGACGGGCGACGAGCAGTACTTC; CDR3 protein: CASSRGTGDEQYF
V gene: TRBV7-9; clone size: .; J gene: TRBJ1-2; D gene: .; CDR3 DNA: TGTGCCAGCAGCTTAGCGCGGAGGTATGGCTACACCTTC; CDR3 protein: CASSLARRYGYTF
V gene: TRBV7-2; clone size: .; J gene: TRBJ2-1; D gene: TRBD2; CDR3 DNA: TGTGCCAGCAGCCCGCGAACGGGACTATTCAATGAGCAGTTCTTC; CDR3 protein: CASSPRTGLFNEQFF
V gene: TRBV5-4; clone size: .; J gene: TRBJ1-1; D gene: .; CDR3 DNA: TGTGCCAGCAGCCCCGCCTCGGACACTGAAGCTTTCTTT; CDR3 protein: CASSPASDTEAFF
V gene: TRBV2; clone size: .; J gene: TRBJ1-1; D gene: .; CDR3 DNA: TGTGCCAGCAGTTCTGGACAGACGGCTGAAGCTTTCTTT; CDR3 protein: CASSSGQTAEAFF
V gene: TRBV19; clone size: .; J gene: TRBJ1-2; D gene: TRBD1; CDR3 DNA: TGTGCCAGTAGTCTGACTCAGGGGGCTTCCAGGCGAGGCTACACCTTC; CDR3 protein: CASSLTQGASRRGYTF
V gene: TRBV7-8; clone size: .; J gene: TRBJ2-3; D gene: TRBD1; CDR3 DNA: TGTGCCAACGGGGACAGGGCTACAGATACGCAGTATTTT; CDR3 protein: CANGDRATDTQYF
V gene: TRBV5-6; clone size: once; J gene: TRBJ2-7; D gene: TRBD1; CDR3 DNA: TGTGCCAGCAGCCCTACAGGGGCGCGGGAGCAGTACTTC; CDR3 protein: CASSPTGAREQYF